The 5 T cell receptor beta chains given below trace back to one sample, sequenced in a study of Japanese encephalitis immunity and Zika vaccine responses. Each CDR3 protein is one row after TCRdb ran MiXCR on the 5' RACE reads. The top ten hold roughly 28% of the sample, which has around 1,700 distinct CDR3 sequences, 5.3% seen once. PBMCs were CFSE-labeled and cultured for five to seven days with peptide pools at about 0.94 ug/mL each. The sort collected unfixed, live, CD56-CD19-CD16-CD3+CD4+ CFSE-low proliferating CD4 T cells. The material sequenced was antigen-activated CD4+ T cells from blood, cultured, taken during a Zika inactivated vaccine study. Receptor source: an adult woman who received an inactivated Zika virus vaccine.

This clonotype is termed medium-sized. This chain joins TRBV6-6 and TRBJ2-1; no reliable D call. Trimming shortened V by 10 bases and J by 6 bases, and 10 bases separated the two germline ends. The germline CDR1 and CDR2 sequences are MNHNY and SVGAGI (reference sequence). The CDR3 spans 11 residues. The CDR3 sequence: CATVRSNEQFF. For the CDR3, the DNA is TGTGCCACCGTACGGTCCAATGAGCAGTTCTTC.

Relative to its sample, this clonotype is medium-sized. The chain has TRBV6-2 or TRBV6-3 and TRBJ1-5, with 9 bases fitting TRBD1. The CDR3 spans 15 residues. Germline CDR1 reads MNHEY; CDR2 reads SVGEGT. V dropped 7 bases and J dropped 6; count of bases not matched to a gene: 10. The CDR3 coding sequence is TGTGCCAGCACTCTCACAGGGGGCGCGGGTCAGCCCCAGCATTTT. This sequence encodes CASTLTGGAGQPQHF.

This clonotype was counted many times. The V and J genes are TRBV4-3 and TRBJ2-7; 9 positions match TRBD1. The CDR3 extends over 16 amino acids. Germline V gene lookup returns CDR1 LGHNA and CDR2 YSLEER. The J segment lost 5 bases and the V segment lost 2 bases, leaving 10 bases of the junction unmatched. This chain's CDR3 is CASSQTGTGILDEQYF. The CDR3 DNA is TGCGCCAGCAGCCAAACCGGGACAGGGATTTTAGACGAGCAGTACTTC.

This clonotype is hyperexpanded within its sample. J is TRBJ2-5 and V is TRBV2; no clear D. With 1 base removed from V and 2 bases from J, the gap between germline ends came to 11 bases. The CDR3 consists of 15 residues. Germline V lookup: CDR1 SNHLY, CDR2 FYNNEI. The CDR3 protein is CASSEVMGTQETQYF. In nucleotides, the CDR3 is TGTGCCAGCAGTGAAGTGATGGGAACTCAAGAGACCCAGTACTTC.

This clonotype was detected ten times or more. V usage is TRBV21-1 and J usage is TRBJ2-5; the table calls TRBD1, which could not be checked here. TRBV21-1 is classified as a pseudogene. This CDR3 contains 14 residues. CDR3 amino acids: CASSKVPGGETQYF. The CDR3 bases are TGTGCCAGCAGCAAAGTCCCGGGTGGAGAGACCCAGTACTTC.